Listed below are T cell receptor beta chains from one sample, sequenced in a study of shared clonotypes between healthy human individuals. TCRdb's table, derived via immunoSEQ multiplex PCR, lists solely in-frame clones and lacks some. The sample lists more than 1.2 million clones; approximately 98.5% were seen once. Material: naive CD4+ T cells sorted from blood. Receptors originate from a man aged 25-40 years in good health. Each CDR3 is given with its conserved first and last residue. A D gene is named only where the DNA matches it firmly. Size is stated for part of the rows, as once, few or many counts, or as a class when the clone is expanded.

j_call	clone_size	d_call	v_call	cdr3_nt	cdr3_aa
TRBJ2-1	NA	TRBD1	TRBV7-2	TGTGCCAGCAGCTTAGTATCGGGACAGGGTCGGAATGAGCAGTTCTTC	CASSLVSGQGRNEQFF
TRBJ2-7	NA	NA	TRBV28	TGTGCCAGTGAGGGTCGGTGGGCGGGCGAGCAGTACTTC	CASEGRWAGEQYF
TRBJ2-7	NA	NA	TRBV20-1	TGCAGTCCCACATCCCAGTACGAGCAGTACTTC	CSPTSQYEQYF
TRBJ2-2	NA	NA	TRBV6-1	TGTGCCAGCAGCCTCCAGGGGTTGAACACCGGGGAGCTGTTTTTT	CASSLQGLNTGELFF
TRBJ1-2	once	NA	TRBV5-1	TGCGCCAGCAGCTTGGCGCCGCAGGGTCCGTCCTCTTACGGCTACACCTTC	CASSLAPQGPSSYGYTF
TRBJ2-1	once	NA	TRBV10-2	TGCGCCAGCAGTGAGTCGAACGGGGTCTACAATGAGCAGTTCTTC	CASSESNGVYNEQFF
TRBJ2-3	NA	TRBD2	TRBV19	TGTGCCAGTAGTCCGGGACTAGCGGGAGGGTCCTCCGATACGCAGTATTTT	CASSPGLAGGSSDTQYF
TRBJ1-3	NA	NA	TRBV29-1	TGCAGCGTTGACAGGGGTGGAAACACCATATATTTT	CSVDRGGNTIYF
TRBJ2-7	NA	NA	TRBV5-1	TGCGCCAGCAGCTTGGAGGGTCCGTCTGAGCAGTACTTC	CASSLEGPSEQYF
TRBJ2-7	once	NA	TRBV18	TGTGCCAGCTCACCACCCGGGGCTTCCAACGAGCAGTACTTC	CASSPPGASNEQYF